Included here is one T cell receptor (beta chain) sequence, with context. In the authors' workflow: Nucleated cell number was recorded as an estimate derived from reference gene primer amplification. Clones were sequenced by immunoSEQ multiplex PCR, and TCRdb holds only the in-frame ones, with some missing. The DNA gave D and trimming, while V, J and clone size come from that table. The sample records around 300,000 clones, under 90% being singletons. This entry belongs to a study of blood T cell repertoires in COVID-19. Trimming pared 7 bases from V and 4 bases from J, leaving 13 bases between. The CDR3 has 13 amino acids. The V gene's germline CDR1 is SNHLY and CDR2 FYNNEI.

The clonotype comes from a man aged 50-59 years with acute or convalescent COVID-19. V gene TRBV2 combines with J gene TRBJ1-2; D may be TRBD1 (5 bases). The material sequenced was peripheral blood. The CDR3 sequence: CASTWGGSYGYTF. The CDR3 nucleotides read TGTGCCAGCACCTGGGGGGGTAGCTATGGCTACACCTTC.